This is a list of T cell receptor beta chains from one sample in a study of early T cells in non-severe SARS-CoV-2 infection. Each CDR3 protein gets one entry after TCRdb re-called the 5' RACE reads with MiXCR. The sample contains tens of thousands of distinct CDR3 sequences, about 12% of which appear only once. The source material was whole blood, sampled at baseline. The receptors here all came from an adult who was a healthcare worker with PCR-confirmed SARS-CoV-2 infection or an uninfected control (not recorded which). The donor label of this sample is uncertain. Both conserved end residues are part of each CDR3. D genes are given only for firm matches. The size field is filled for only some rows; it gives once, few, many or a size class.

TRBV2	-	TRBJ1-4	-	TGTGCCAGCAAGAAGGAGGGATCAACTAATGAAAAACTGTTTTTT	CASKKEGSTNEKLFF
TRBV18	few	TRBJ1-1	-	TGTGCCAGCTCACCGGGGCTGGCCAGGGGAGGTAGTGCCACTGAAGCTTTCTTT	CASSPGLARGGSATEAFF
TRBV20-1	many	TRBJ2-3	TRBD2	TGCAGTGCTAGGCGGGGGAGCACAGATACGCAGTATTTT	CSARRGSTDTQYF
TRBV29-1	few	TRBJ1-2	-	TGCAGCGTTCAAGCAACAGCGGGCTATGGCTACACCTTC	CSVQATAGYGYTF
TRBV12-3/TRBV12-4	many	TRBJ2-3	-	TGTGCCAGCAGTTTTGGCCCTGCGTATACGCAGTATTTT	CASSFGPAYTQYF
TRBV19	-	TRBJ2-1	TRBD2	TGTGCCAGTAGGTACAAGCGGGGGGTCCCAAACAATGAGCAGTTCTTC	CASRYKRGVPNNEQFF
TRBV9	-	TRBJ2-3	TRBD2	TGTGCCAGCAGCCCTCGCGGGGGGACCGCAGATACGCAGTATTTT	CASSPRGGTADTQYF
TRBV7-9	-	TRBJ2-2	-	TGTGCCAGCAGCAGCTATAAGATGAACACCGGGGAGCTGTTTTTT	CASSSYKMNTGELFF
TRBV5-1	many	TRBJ1-6	TRBD1	TGCGCCAGCAGCCTTACCACAGGGGGAAATTCACCCCTCCACTTT	CASSLTTGGNSPLHF
TRBV7-9	few	TRBJ2-5	-	TGTGCCAGCAGCTTAAATAGAGACCGGGACAACGACCAAGAGACCCAGTACTTC	CASSLNRDRDNDQETQYF
TRBV30	-	TRBJ2-3	-	TGTGCCTGGACCGGGGTAGATACGCAGTATTTT	CAWTGVDTQYF
TRBV25-1	few	TRBJ2-3	TRBD1	TGTGCCAGCAGTGAGGGACAGACTAGCACAGATACGCAGTATTTT	CASSEGQTSTDTQYF
TRBV27	-	TRBJ1-4	-	TGTGCCAGCAGTAGCAGGGCGCATCCGAGGATAGAAAAACTGTTTTTT	CASSSRAHPRIEKLFF
TRBV20-1	many	TRBJ1-5	-	TGCAGTGCTAGCTGGAAAAATAGCAATCAGCCCCAGCATTTT	CSASWKNSNQPQHF
TRBV20-1	few	TRBJ1-3	TRBD1	TGCAGTGCTAGACCCACAGGGGGGGGTCTCTCTGGAAACACCATATATTTT	CSARPTGGGLSGNTIYF
TRBV30	few	TRBJ1-5	-	TGTGCCTGGAGTTTAGGGGGCAATCAGCCCCAGCATTTT	CAWSLGGNQPQHF
TRBV12-3/TRBV12-4	-	TRBJ1-4	-	TGTGCCAGCAGTTCTCTTGTCCTGTCAACTAATGAAAAACTGTTTTTT	CASSSLVLSTNEKLFF